This T cell receptor beta chain was sequenced during a study of PD-1 blockade in classical Hodgkin lymphoma. General study points: Reports indicated that newly diagnosed patients had lower baseline TCR diversity than healthy donors did.

Time point here: cycle 4 day 1 (C4D1), after 5 to 7 weeks of nivolumab. Each and every patient relapsed after autologous stem cell transplantation, and patients got differing brentuximab vedotin exposure. Repertoires were generated with immunoSEQ multiplex PCR, while TCRdb's copy carries only in-frame clones and drops some. The table lists over 60,000 clones, around nine tenths of them singletons. Trimming took off 9 bases at V and 2 bases at J, with 16 bases between the two ends. This CDR3 is built from 14 residues. Germline CDR1 reads WSHSY; CDR2 reads SAAADI. As concerns this clone: Its antigen is unknown.

The sequence was obtained from a human donor with classical Hodgkin lymphoma. The source was peripheral blood mononuclear cells (PBMCs), collected before the fourth cycle of nivolumab. The rearrangement uses TRBV10-2 and TRBJ1-1, with D possibly being TRBD1 (5 bases). The CDR3 DNA reads as TGCGCCAGTAAGCCCCCGACAGCTAACACTGAAGCTTTCTTT. This codes for CASKPPTANTEAFF.